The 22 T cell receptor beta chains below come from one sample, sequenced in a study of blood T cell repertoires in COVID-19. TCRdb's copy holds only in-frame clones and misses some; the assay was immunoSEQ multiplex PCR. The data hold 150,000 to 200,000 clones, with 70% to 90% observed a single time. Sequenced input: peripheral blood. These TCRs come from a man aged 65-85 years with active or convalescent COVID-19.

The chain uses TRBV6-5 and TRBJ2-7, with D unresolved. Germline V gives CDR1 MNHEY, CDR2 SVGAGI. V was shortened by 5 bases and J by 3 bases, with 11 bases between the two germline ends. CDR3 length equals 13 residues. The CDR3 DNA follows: TGTGCCAGCAGTCGTTACAGATACTACGAGCAGTACTTC. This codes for CASSRYRYYEQYF.

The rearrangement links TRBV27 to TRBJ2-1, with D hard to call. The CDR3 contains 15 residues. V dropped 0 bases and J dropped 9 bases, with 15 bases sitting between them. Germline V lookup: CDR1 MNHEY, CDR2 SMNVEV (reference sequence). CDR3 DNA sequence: TGTGCCAGCAGTTTATCGTTTGCCCTAGTGGGTGAGCAGTTCTTC. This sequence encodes CASSLSFALVGEQFF.

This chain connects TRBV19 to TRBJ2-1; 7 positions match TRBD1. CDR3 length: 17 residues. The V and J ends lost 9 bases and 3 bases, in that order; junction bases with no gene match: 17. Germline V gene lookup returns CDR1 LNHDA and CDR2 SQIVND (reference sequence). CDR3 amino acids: CASRETGLNKNYNEQFF. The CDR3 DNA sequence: TGTGCCAGCCGTGAGACAGGGCTGAATAAGAACTACAATGAGCAGTTCTTC.

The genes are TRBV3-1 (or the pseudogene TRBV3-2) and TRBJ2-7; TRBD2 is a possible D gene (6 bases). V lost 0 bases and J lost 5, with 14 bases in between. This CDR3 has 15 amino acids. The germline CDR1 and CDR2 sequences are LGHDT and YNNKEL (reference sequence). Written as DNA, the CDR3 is TGTGCCAGCAGCCAAGAACGGTTAACTAGCCACGAGCAGTACTTC. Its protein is CASSQERLTSHEQYF.

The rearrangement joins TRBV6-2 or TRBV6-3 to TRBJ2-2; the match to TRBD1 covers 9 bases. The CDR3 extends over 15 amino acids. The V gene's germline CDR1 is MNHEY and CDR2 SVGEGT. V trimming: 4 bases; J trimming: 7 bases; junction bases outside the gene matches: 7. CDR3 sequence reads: CASSSLQGAGGELFF. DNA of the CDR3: TGTGCCAGCAGTTCCTTACAGGGGGCAGGCGGGGAGCTGTTTTTT.

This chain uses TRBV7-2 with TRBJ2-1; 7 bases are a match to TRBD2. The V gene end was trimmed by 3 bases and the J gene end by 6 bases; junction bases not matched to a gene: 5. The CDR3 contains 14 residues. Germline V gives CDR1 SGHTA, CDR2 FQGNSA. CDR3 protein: CASSFGGTGNEQFF. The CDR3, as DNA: TGTGCCAGCAGCTTCGGGGGGACTGGCAATGAGCAGTTCTTC.

The CDR3 loop reads CASSYGGRGTYEQYF. The DNA of the CDR3 is TGTGCCAGCAGTTACGGAGGGCGGGGGACCTACGAGCAGTACTTC. The chain couples TRBV6-5 to TRBJ2-7, with TRBD2 identical over 7 bases. This CDR3 has 15 residues. Germline V lookup: CDR1 MNHEY, CDR2 SVGAGI. V dropped 2 bases and J dropped 2; count of bases not matched to a gene: 6.

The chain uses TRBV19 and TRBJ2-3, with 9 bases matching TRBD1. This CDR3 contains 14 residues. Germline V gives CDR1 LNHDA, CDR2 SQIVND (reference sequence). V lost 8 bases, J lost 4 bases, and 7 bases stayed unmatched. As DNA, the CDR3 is TGTGCCAGTTCCAGGACAGGGGAGGCAGATACGCAGTATTTT. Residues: CASSRTGEADTQYF.

CDR3 nucleotide sequence: TGCGCCAGCAGCTTGGGGGACACTGGAAACACCATATATTTT. This sequence encodes CASSLGDTGNTIYF. The genes are TRBV5-1 and TRBJ1-3; maybe TRBD1 (6 bases). The V gene lost 0 bases and the J gene lost 2 bases, with 6 bases spanning the gap. In germline, CDR1 is SGHRS, CDR2 YFSETQ. The CDR3 consists of 14 residues.

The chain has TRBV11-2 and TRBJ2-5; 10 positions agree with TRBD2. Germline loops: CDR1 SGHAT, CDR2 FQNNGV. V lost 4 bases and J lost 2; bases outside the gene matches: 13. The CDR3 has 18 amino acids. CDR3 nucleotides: TGTGCCAGCAGCTCAAAAACGGGACTAGCGTTCCGACAAGAGACCCAGTACTTC. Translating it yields CASSSKTGLAFRQETQYF.

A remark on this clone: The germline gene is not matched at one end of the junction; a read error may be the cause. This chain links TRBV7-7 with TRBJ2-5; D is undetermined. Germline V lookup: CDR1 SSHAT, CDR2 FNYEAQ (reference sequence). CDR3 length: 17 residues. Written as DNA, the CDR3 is TGTGCTAGCAGCTTAGTTTGGGCCCCTGGAATCCAAGAGACCCAGTACTTC. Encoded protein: CASSLVWAPGIQETQYF.

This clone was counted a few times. CDR3 DNA: TGTGCCAGCTCACAGGGACAGTCCCGCCAGCCCCAGCATTTT. Translated: CASSQGQSRQPQHF. This chain uses TRBV18 with TRBJ1-5; TRBD1 matches 7 bases. The CDR3 spans 14 residues. The junction had 7 bases not matched to a gene; V was cut back by 4 bases and J by 7 bases. Germline V lookup: CDR1 KGHSH, CDR2 LQKENI.

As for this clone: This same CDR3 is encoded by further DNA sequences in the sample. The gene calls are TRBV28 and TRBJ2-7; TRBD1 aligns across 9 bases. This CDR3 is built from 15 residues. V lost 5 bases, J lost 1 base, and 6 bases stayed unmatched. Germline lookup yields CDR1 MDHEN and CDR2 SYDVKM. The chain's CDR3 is CASSPPGTGSYEQYF. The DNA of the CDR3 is TGTGCCAGCAGTCCGCCCGGGACAGGGTCCTACGAGCAGTACTTC. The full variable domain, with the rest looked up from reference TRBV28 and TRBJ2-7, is DVKVTQSSRYLVKRTGEKVFLECVQDMDHENMFWYRQDPGLGLRLIYFSYDVKMKEKGDIPEGYSVSREKKERFSLILESASTNQTSMYLCASSPPGTGSYEQYFGPGTRLTVT.

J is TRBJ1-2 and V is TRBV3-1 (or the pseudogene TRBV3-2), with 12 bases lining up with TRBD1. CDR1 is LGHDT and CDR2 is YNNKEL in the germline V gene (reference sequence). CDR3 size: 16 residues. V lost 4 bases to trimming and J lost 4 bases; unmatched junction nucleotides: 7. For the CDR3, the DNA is TGTGCCAGCAGCCCCGGGACAGGGGGCTCCGGCTATGGCTACACCTTC. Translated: CASSPGTGGSGYGYTF.

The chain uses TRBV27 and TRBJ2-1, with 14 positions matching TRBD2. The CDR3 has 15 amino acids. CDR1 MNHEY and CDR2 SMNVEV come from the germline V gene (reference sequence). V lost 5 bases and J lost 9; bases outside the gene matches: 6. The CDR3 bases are TGTGCCAGCAGTAAGGGACTAGCGGGAGTTCGTGAGCAGTTCTTC. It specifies CASSKGLAGVREQFF.

This CDR3 is CASSPPSGGVREQYF. CDR3 in DNA: TGTGCCAGCAGCCCACCGTCGGGCGGGGTTAGGGAGCAGTACTTC. This rearrangement joins TRBV28 to TRBJ2-7, with D possibly matching TRBD2 (6 bases). This CDR3 region has 15 residues. V was clipped by 6 bases and J by 7 bases, with 22 bases between them. Germline V gene data show CDR1 as MDHEN and CDR2 as SYDVKM.

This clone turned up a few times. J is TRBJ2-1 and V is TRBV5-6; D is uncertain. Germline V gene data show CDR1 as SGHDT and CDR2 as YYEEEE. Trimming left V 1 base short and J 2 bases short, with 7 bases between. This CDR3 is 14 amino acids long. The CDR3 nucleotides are TGTGCCAGCAGCTTGTACTCGCCCTACAATGAGCAGTTCTTC. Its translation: CASSLYSPYNEQFF. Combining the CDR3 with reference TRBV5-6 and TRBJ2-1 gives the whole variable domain DAGVTQSPTHLIKTRGQQVTLRCSPKSGHDTVSWYQQALGQGPQFIFQYYEEEERQRGNFPDRFSGHQFPNYSSELNVNALLLGDSALYLCASSLYSPYNEQFFGPGTRLTVL.

This chain's CDR3 is CASTGGDYGYTF. CDR3 sequence (DNA): TGTGCCAGTACAGGGGGCGACTATGGCTACACCTTC. The chain is built from TRBV10-3 and TRBJ1-2; 9 nucleotides line up with TRBD1. The junction had 3 bases not matched to a gene; V was cut back by 10 bases and J by 3 bases. The germline V gene encodes CDR1 ENHRY and CDR2 SYGVKD. The CDR3 covers 12 residues.

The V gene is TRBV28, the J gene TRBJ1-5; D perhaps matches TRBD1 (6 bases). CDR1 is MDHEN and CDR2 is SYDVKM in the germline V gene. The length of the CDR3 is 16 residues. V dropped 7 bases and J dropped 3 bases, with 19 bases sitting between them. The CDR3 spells CASTFGFGQLNQPQHF. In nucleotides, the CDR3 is TGTGCCAGCACCTTCGGGTTCGGACAGCTCAATCAGCCCCAGCATTTT. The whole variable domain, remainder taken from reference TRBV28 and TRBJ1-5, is DVKVTQSSRYLVKRTGEKVFLECVQDMDHENMFWYRQDPGLGLRLIYFSYDVKMKEKGDIPEGYSVSREKKERFSLILESASTNQTSMYLCASTFGFGQLNQPQHFGDGTRLSIL.

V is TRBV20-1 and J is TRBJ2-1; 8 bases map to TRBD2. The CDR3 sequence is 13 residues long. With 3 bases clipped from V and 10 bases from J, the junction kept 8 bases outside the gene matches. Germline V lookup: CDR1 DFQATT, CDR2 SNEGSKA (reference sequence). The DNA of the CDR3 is TGCAGTGCTAGTTCCGGGGGGGCAGGCGAGCAGTTCTTC. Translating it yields CSASSGGAGEQFF.

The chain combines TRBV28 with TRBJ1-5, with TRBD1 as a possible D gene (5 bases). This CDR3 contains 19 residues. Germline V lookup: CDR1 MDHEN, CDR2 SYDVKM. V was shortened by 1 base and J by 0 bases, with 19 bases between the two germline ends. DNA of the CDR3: TGTGCCAGCAGTTTATATTGGAGGGGAAGAGCCCATAGCAATCAGCCCCAGCATTTT. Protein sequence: CASSLYWRGRAHSNQPQHF. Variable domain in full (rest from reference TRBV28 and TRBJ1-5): DVKVTQSSRYLVKRTGEKVFLECVQDMDHENMFWYRQDPGLGLRLIYFSYDVKMKEKGDIPEGYSVSREKKERFSLILESASTNQTSMYLCASSLYWRGRAHSNQPQHFGDGTRLSIL.

CDR3: CASSFQNSPLHF. CDR3 nucleotide sequence: TGTGCCAGCAGTTTTCAAAATTCACCCCTCCACTTT. The gene calls are TRBV28 and TRBJ1-6, with D unclear. The V gene's germline CDR1 is MDHEN and CDR2 SYDVKM. The CDR3 runs to 12 residues. V was cut by 3 bases and J by 7 bases, with 4 bases left in between.